A selection of T cell receptor beta chains follows, all from one sample in a study of shared clonotypes between healthy human individuals. Clones were read by immunoSEQ multiplex PCR, and TCRdb kept only the in-frame ones, dropping some. The sample holds around 620,000 clones, around 95% seen once. The sequenced material came from naive CD8+ T cells sorted from blood. The origin of the receptors is a woman younger than 45 in good health. Both conserved end residues are part of each CDR3. Fields, in order: CDR3 length, D gene, clone size, J gene, V gene, CDR3 DNA, CDR3 protein. A D gene is named only where the DNA matches it firmly. Some rows have no size entry. The others give once, few or many, or a class for an expanded clone.

>11|-|-|TRBJ2-1|TRBV28
TGTGCCAGCAGTTTCATAAGTGAGCAGTTCTTC
CASSFISEQFF
>15|-|-|TRBJ2-7|TRBV9
TGTGCCAGCAGCGTAGAGTACGGATTCCCCTACGAGCAGTACTTC
CASSVEYGFPYEQYF
>16|-|-|TRBJ2-7|TRBV5-6
TGTGCCAGCAGCTTGGGTGGAGAGTATATGTTCTACGAGCAGTACTTC
CASSLGGEYMFYEQYF
>16|TRBD1|-|TRBJ1-1|TRBV11-3
TGTGCCAGCTCCGGGACAGTAATTTTCATGAACACTGAAGCTTTCTTT
CASSGTVIFMNTEAFF
>14|-|once|TRBJ2-3|TRBV27
TGTGCCAGCAGTTTAACACAGGGCCCAGATACGCAGTATTTT
CASSLTQGPDTQYF
>14|TRBD2|-|TRBJ2-7|TRBV5-6
TGTGCCAGCGGGAAGGGACTAGCGGAGATCGAGCAGTACTTC
CASGKGLAEIEQYF
>17|-|-|TRBJ1-5|TRBV15
TGTGCCACCAGCAGAGATAGGGCAGTCTATAGCAATCAGCCCCAGCATTTT
CATSRDRAVYSNQPQHF
>13|-|-|TRBJ2-1|TRBV13
TGTGCCAGCAGCTTATCCAGCGACAATGAGCAGTTCTTC
CASSLSSDNEQFF
>15|TRBD1|-|TRBJ2-3|TRBV9
TGTGCCAGCAGCGTAGTTGGGACAGTGACAGATACGCAGTATTTT
CASSVVGTVTDTQYF
>17|TRBD1|-|TRBJ2-3|TRBV5-1
TGCGCCAGCAGCCCCTACCCCCAGGACAGGGGAACAGATACGCAGTATTTT
CASSPYPQDRGTDTQYF
>14|-|-|TRBJ1-1|TRBV10-3
TGTGCCATCAGTGAGTCGGACCCGAGCACTGAAGCTTTCTTT
CAISESDPSTEAFF
>15|TRBD2|-|TRBJ2-7|TRBV27
TGTGCCAGCAGTCCTCCTAGCGGGAGGGCCTACGAGCAGTACTTC
CASSPPSGRAYEQYF
>19|TRBD1|-|TRBJ2-6|TRBV7-9
TGTGCCAGCAGCCCGCCGGGGACAGGGGGAACTCCTGGGGCCAACGTCCTGACTTTC
CASSPPGTGGTPGANVLTF
>19|-|-|TRBJ1-2|TRBV9
TGTGCCAGCAGCGGAGGCCTCGGAGGGCCTATCAGGTCTAACTATGGCTACACCTTC
CASSGGLGGPIRSNYGYTF
>11|TRBD1|-|TRBJ2-7|TRBV7-9
TGTGCCTGGGGACAGTCCTACGAGCAGTACTTC
CAWGQSYEQYF
>12|TRBD2|-|TRBJ2-3|TRBV7-9
TGTGCCAGCTCCACGGGGGGAGATACGCAGTATTTT
CASSTGGDTQYF
>16|TRBD2|-|TRBJ2-7|TRBV5-4
TGTGCCAGCAGCTTGGGGGAAGTGACTAGCCCCTACGAGCAGTACTTC
CASSLGEVTSPYEQYF
>15|TRBD2|-|TRBJ2-1|TRBV9
TGTGCCAGCAGCCCAGGGACTAGGAAGCGTAGTGAGCAGTTCTTC
CASSPGTRKRSEQFF
>17|-|-|TRBJ1-1|TRBV7-9
TGTGCCAGCAGTTCCCGAGACAGCCCGTCCCGGGGGACTGAAGCTTTCTTT
CASSSRDSPSRGTEAFF
>14|-|-|TRBJ1-2|TRBV30
TGTGCCTGGGACCCTGGGAGGAATAACTATGGCTACACCTTC
CAWDPGRNNYGYTF